This T cell receptor (beta chain) was identified during a study of T cell responses to AZD1222 COVID-19 vaccine (dated by TCRdb to the early 2020s). General notes on the study: Because spike-specific TCR depth and breadth did not differ between the two schedules, AZD1222 recipients who got a second dose at roughly 4 weeks were pooled with those who got a second dose at roughly 12 weeks. A total of 230 or so trial participants underwent TCR sequencing, of whom approximately 210 received two doses of AZD1222 and about 25 received two doses of the MenACWY control vaccine. Trial participants were enrolled into age subgroups of 18-55, 56-69 and 70-plus years, which contained 148, 28 and 57 TCR-sequenced participants, respectively.

Its CDR3 holds 13 amino acids, cysteine through phenylalanine. Only the CDR3 DNA stays, 39 bases, in frame from base 1. CDR1 and CDR2 were assigned from the germline V gene as SGHRS and YFSETQ. For this chain, trimming is 5 bases at the V end and 1 base at the J end, and the number of junction bases without a gene match is 1. Broader findings and caveats from the paper: Vaccine-associated CD4 TCRs spanned the whole spike protein, with dominant responses in regions 160-218 and 743-854. The 56-69-year group was small, and its depth increase did not reach significance, likely because of low power. Because no day 14 peak-response samples were available, the repertoires could be characterized only after the peak T cell response. Most participants were white British and females outnumbered males, and the authors suggested that clonal diversity may have been underestimated. Nearly half of unique spike-specific TCRs reportedly recognized epitopes outside regions mutated in the B.1.351 and B.1.1.7 variants. Only 5 to 7 AZD1222 recipients were SARS-CoV-2 seropositive at baseline, limiting conclusions about previously exposed vaccinees. After two AZD1222 doses, both the breadth and the depth of spike-specific TCRs were significantly higher than at day 0 and than in MenACWY recipients.

Reading the label with the study, this specimen's time point is: baseline before first vaccination. Vaccinee samples were obtained from the UK trials COV001 and COV002, which included a single-blind randomized controlled phase 2/3 trial of AZD1222 (ChAdOx1 nCoV-19) in healthy adults. For TCRbeta chain sequencing, PBMC samples were collected from trial participants at day 0 and at day 28 after the second dose. Points on this clone: The antigen it recognizes is unknown. The input lacks base qualities; no much larger clone sits a single base away.

The CDR3 regions of human TCRbeta chains were subjected to immunosequencing. The source study handled its data this way. TCRs in the repertoires were compared against a reference library of SARS-CoV-2-specific TCRs that had been generated with the MIRA antigen-specificity platform. Breadth was defined as the fraction of unique TCRs that were SARS-CoV-2-associated. Depth was defined as the fraction of total T cells that were SARS-CoV-2-associated. Using the MIRA data, each spike-specific TCR was mapped to the spike region that the TCR reacts to and placed in a CD4 or CD8 class. Log10-transformed breadth and depth values were compared by one-way ANOVA with Sidak's multiple comparisons tests. This immuneACCESS table, as held by TCRdb, lists in-frame sequences with V and J called but not all clones. Of the missing ones, under half trace to an unresolved V gene in checked studies; the others have no known cause. Clone size and V and J calls were adopted from that table, with D and trimming inferred from the DNA. This sample holds 150,000 to 200,000 clones; around 90% were observed only once. About 6% of the sample is taken by the ten largest.

The rearrangement joined TRBV5-1 to TRBJ2-5, with 8 bases matching TRBD1. The sample here was peripheral blood, taken on day 0 of AZD1222 vaccination. The TCR comes from an adult in good health. The CDR3 has the sequence CASRTGVQETQYF. At the DNA level, the sequence is TGCGCCAGCAGGACAGGGGTCCAAGAGACCCAGTACTTC.